This T cell receptor beta chain was recorded in a study of T cell clonotyping in hematopoietic cell transplantation. As for this clone: Its antigen is unidentified.

Samples: about 28 days before transplant, then days 30, 100 and 180 after. Measured with immunoSEQ multiplex PCR; TCRdb has only the in-frame clones, and not every one. The table has several thousand clones, about 92% seen once; the top ten hold 3.5% to 5%. Whole-study findings and limits: Graft donor and pretransplant recipient Inverse Simpson Index values predicted broader posttransplant TCR diversity. No sorting was done, leaving CD4 and CD8 contributions mixed. Pathologically expanded recipient clonotypes increased progressively from day 30 to day 180 as diversity fell.

The starting material was PBMCs, obtained 180 days after allogeneic stem cell transplant. The sequence came from a female patient aged 50 to 60 who had an allogeneic stem cell transplant from an unrelated donor, so the T cells may come from the graft donor. Some clones in this sample may be carry-over from other donors' samples.

For the CDR3, the DNA is TGTGCTAGTGGTTTCGACAGGGGGCGTGAAAAACTGTTTTTT. Protein sequence: CASGFDRGREKLFF. The V call is TRBV12-5, the J call TRBJ1-4, with 10 bases that match TRBD1. The CDR3 totals 14 residues. V shed 3 bases, J shed 7 bases, and the junction held 2 bases outside the gene matches. Germline CDR1 reads LGHNT; CDR2 reads FRNRAP.